This TCR beta chain stems from a study of shared clonotypes between healthy human individuals. Genomic DNA of each subset was evenly split across several immunoSEQ plates. Profiled with immunoSEQ multiplex PCR; TCRdb holds only in-frame clones, not every one. The repertoire holds about 610,000 clones, with approximately 97% as singletons. The study, taken as a whole, reports: Generation probability values for non-shared clonotypes were lower than those for clonotypes shared by all four donors.

A note on this clone: Its antigen is undetermined.

This TCR was recovered from a woman between 25 and 40 years old in good health. Source material: naive CD4+ T cells sorted from blood. The subset was: CD45RA+ positively selected.

This CDR3 reads CASSHSGVYNEQFF. CDR3 in DNA: TGCGCCAGCAGCCACAGCGGGGTATACAATGAGCAGTTCTTC. This chain connects TRBV5-1 to TRBJ2-1; 7 nucleotides match TRBD2. Germline CDR1 SGHRS, CDR2 YFSETQ. The V segment lost 4 bases and the J segment 4 bases; nucleotides outside the gene matches: 5. This CDR3 region has 14 residues.